The sequence of this T cell receptor (beta chain) was determined in a study of response to subunit inactivated influenza vaccine (dated by TCRdb to 2016 to 2018). Broadly, across the study: The study used deep quantitative T cell receptor repertoire profiling to track responses to a trivalent subunit inactivated influenza vaccine.

Per the germline V gene, MNHNS is the CDR1 and SASEGT is the CDR2. For this chain, trimming is 5 bases at the V end and 0 bases at the J end, and the number of junction bases without a gene match is 6. From the cysteine up to the phenylalanine, the CDR3 has a length of 15 residues. Of the read, only the CDR3 DNA is kept; its 45 bases are in frame from base 1. On this clonotype: No cognate antigen has been identified for it. Per-base quality was not reported, and no clone a single base away is much larger than it.

General study outcomes and caveats: It was suggested by the authors that each seasonal influenza vaccination may recruit only a limited number of new T cells.

The method behind the library was RT-PCR. Sequencing instrument: Illumina HiSeq 2500. The raw public reads went through TCRdb reprocessing: fastp at Q25, MiXCR clone calling, in-frame beta chains kept. Every entry covers one CDR3 protein and lists the most common genes and DNA from its rows. The sample table contains about 700,000 distinct CDR3 sequences; only one count was recorded for roughly 14% of them. The ten biggest clones cover about 9.9% of the sample. The input for sequencing was PBMCs from blood, taken 11 to 12 days after vaccination. The rearranged chain carries TRBV6-1 and TRBJ2-7, with 8 bases aligning to TRBD1. The receptor was derived from a man aged 50-59 years who received an inactivated influenza vaccine. Donor details come from another sample of the same person, matched by shared clones. CDR3 sequence: CASSMQGAGSYEQYF. Here is the DNA: TGTGCCAGCAGTATGCAGGGGGCCGGCTCCTACGAGCAGTACTTC.